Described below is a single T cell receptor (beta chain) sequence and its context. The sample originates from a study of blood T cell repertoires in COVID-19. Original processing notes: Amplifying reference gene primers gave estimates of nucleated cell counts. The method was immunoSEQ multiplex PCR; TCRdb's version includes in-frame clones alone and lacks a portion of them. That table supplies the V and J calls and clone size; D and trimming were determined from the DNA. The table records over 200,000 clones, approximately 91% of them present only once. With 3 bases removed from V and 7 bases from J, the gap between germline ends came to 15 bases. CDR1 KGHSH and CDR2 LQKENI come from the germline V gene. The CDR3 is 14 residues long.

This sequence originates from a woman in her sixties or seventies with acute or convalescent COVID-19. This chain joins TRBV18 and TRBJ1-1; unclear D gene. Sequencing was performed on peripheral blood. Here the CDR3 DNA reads TGTGCCAGCTCACCCACCTCCAAGGACTATGAAGCTTTCTTT. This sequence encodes CASSPTSKDYEAFF.